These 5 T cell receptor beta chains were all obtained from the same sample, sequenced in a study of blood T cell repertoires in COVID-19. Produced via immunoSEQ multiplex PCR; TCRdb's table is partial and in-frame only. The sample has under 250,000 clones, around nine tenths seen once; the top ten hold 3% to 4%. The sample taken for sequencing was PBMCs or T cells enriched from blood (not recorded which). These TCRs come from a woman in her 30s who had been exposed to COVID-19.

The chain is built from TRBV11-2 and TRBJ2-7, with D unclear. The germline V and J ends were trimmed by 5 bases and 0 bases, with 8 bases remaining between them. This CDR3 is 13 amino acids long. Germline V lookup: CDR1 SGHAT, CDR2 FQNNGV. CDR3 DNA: TGTGCCAGCAGCCCCTACTCCTCCTACGAGCAGTACTTC. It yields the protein CASSPYSSYEQYF.

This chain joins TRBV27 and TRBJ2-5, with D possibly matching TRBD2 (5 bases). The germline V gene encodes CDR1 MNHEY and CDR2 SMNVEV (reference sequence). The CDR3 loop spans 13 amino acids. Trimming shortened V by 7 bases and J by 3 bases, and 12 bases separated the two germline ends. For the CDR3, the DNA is TGTGCCAGCACCAGTTTGGGAGAAGAGACCCAGTACTTC. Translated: CASTSLGEETQYF.

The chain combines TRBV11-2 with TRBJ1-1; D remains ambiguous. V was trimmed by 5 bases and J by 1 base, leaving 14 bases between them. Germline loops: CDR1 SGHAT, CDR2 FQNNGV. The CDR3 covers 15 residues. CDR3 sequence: CASSRRTVSNTEAFF. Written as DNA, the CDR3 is TGTGCCAGCAGCAGGCGAACAGTTTCGAACACTGAAGCTTTCTTT.

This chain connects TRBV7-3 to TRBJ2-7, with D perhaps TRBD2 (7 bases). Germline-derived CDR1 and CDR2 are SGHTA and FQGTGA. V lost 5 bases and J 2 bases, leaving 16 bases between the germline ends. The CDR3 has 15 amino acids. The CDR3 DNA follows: TGTGCCAGCAGCCCCCGGGGAGGGGGTACCTACGAGCAGTACTTC. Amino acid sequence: CASSPRGGGTYEQYF.

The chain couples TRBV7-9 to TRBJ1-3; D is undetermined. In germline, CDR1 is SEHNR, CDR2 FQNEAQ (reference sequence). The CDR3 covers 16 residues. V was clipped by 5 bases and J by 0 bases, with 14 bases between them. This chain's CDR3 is CASSPRGASSGNTIYF. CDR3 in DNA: TGTGCCAGCAGCCCCCGCGGTGCCAGCTCTGGAAACACCATATATTTT.